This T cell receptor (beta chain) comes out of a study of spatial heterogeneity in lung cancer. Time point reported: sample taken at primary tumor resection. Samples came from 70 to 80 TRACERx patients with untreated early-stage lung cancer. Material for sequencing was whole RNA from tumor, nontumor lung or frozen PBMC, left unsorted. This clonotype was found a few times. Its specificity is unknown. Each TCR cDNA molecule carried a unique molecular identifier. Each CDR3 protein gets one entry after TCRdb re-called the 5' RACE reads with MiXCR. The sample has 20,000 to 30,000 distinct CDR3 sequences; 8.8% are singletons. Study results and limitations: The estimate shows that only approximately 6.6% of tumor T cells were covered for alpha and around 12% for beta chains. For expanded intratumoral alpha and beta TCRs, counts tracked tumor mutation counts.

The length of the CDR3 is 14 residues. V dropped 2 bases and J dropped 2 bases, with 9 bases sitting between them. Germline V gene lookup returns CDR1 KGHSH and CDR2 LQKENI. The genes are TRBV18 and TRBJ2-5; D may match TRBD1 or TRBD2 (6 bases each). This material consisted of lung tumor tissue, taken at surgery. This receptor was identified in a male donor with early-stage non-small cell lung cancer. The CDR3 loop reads CASSPRRGQETQYF. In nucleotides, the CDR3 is TGTGCCAGCTCACCAAGGAGGGGGCAAGAGACCCAGTACTTC.